The T cell receptor (beta chain) described here comes from a study of blood T cell repertoires in COVID-19. Germline V gene sequence: CDR1 SEHNR, CDR2 FQNEAQ (reference sequence). This CDR3 spans 17 amino acids. The junction had 8 bases not matched to a gene; V was cut back by 5 bases and J by 2 bases. Original data processing: Estimates of nucleated cell counts were drawn from the amplification of reference gene primers. The repertoire was sequenced with immunoSEQ multiplex PCR; TCRdb's copy has only in-frame clones and lacks some. V, J and clone size are taken as reported in that table, and D and trimming were inferred from the DNA itself. This table holds some 200,000 clones, under 85% found once.

V is TRBV7-9 and J is TRBJ1-5, with TRBD1 identical over 11 bases. The receptor's source is a woman at least 80 years old with acute or convalescent COVID-19. The sequencing sample was made of peripheral blood. For the CDR3, the DNA is TGTGCCAGCAGCACGGGACAGGGGGTCTATGGCAATCAGCCCCAGCATTTT. Amino acids: CASSTGQGVYGNQPQHF.